This section outlines one TCR beta chain sequence together with its context. Its antigen is unknown. The source of the sample is a study of T cell responses to AZD1222 COVID-19 vaccine. Libraries were prepared by immunoSEQ multiplex PCR; TCRdb keeps only in-frame clonotypes and omits some of them. The sample shows 100,000 to 150,000 clones, 75% to 90% of them seen only once. Study-wide points: Baseline seropositives among AZD1222 recipients totaled only five to seven.

The germline V gene encodes CDR1 LNHDA and CDR2 SQIVND (reference sequence). Trimming took off 8 bases at V and 6 bases at J, with 13 bases between the two ends. The CDR3 contains 13 residues. The rearrangement links TRBV19 to TRBJ1-4, with D tentatively TRBD1 (6 bases). The sample consisted of peripheral blood, taken on day 0 of AZD1222 vaccination. This TCR derives from an adult in good health. CDR3 region: CASGEQGYEKLFF. CDR3 DNA sequence: TGTGCCAGTGGGGAACAGGGCTATGAAAAACTGTTTTTT.